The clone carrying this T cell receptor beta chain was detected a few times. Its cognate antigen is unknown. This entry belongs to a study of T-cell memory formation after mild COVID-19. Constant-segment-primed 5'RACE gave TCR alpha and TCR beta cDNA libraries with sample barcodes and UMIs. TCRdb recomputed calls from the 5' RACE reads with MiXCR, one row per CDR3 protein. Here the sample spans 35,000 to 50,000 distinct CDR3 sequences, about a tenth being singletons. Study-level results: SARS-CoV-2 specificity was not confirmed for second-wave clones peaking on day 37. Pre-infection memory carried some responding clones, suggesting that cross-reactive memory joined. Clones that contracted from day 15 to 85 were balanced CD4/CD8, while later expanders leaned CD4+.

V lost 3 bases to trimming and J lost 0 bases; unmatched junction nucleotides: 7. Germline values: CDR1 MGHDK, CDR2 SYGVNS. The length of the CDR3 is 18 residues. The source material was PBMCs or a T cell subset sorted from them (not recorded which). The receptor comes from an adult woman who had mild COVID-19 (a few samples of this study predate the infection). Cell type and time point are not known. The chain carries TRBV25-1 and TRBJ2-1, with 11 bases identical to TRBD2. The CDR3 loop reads CASSDAIAGGSSYNEQFF. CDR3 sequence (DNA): TGTGCCAGCAGTGACGCTATAGCGGGAGGGTCCTCCTACAATGAGCAGTTCTTC.